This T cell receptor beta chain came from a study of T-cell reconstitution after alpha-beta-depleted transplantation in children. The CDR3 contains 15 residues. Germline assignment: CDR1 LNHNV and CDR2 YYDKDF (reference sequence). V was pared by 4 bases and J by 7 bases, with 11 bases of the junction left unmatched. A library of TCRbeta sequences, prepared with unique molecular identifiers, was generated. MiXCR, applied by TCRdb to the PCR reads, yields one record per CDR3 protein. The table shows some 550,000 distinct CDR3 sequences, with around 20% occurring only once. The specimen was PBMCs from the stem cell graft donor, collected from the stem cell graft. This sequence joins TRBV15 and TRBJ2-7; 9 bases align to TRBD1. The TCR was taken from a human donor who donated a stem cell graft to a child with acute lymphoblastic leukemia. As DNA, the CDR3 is TGTGCCACCAGCAAAGGACAGGGGACTTCTTGGGAGCAGTACTTC. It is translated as CATSKGQGTSWEQYF.